This TCR beta chain comes out of a study of cytomegalovirus exposure and HLA in healthy donors. Across the study: The same platform used for the 500 to 850 first-cohort repertoires was also used for the 95 to 150 validation repertoires, as a later analysis reported.

This CDR3 spans 15 amino acids. In germline, CDR1 is MDHEN, CDR2 SYDVKM. V was shortened by 3 bases and J by 9 bases, with 18 bases between the two germline ends. Study results and caveats: In vitro work confirmed that a few CMV-associated chains recognize CMV antigens. Accounts indicate the classifier identified cytomegalovirus status with strong specificity and sensitivity.

As to this clone: Its matching antigen is unknown.

The protocol was immunoSEQ multiplex PCR, while the TCRdb copy is restricted to in-frame clones and leaves out a portion. The sample consists of under 400,000 clones, approximately 88% of them appearing once. This TCR derives from a man younger than 40 in good health and CMV-seronegative. The chain combines TRBV28 with TRBJ1-5; tentative D call: TRBD1 (5 bases). Material for sequencing was PBMCs. CDR3 sequence: CASSFARVTFGPQHF. The CDR3 nucleotides are TGTGCCAGCAGTTTCGCCAGGGTCACCTTCGGGCCCCAGCATTTT.